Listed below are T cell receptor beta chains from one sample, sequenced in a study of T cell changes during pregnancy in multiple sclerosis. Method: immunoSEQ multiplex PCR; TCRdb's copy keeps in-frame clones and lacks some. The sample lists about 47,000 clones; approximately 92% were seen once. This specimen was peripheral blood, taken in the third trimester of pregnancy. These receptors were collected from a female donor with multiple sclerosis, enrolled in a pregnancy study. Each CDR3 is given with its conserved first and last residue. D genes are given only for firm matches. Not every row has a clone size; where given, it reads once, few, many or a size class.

TGTGCCAGCAGCTACTCGGGAGCCAGCCCAGATACGCAGTATTTT CASSYSGASPDTQYF . . TRBJ2-3 TRBV11-2
TGTGCCAGTAGTTACCGACAGGGAACTAATGAAAAACTGTTTTTT CASSYRQGTNEKLFF . TRBD1 TRBJ1-4 TRBV19
TGTGCCAGCAGTTCCCCGGGACTAGCGTACTACGAGCAGTACTTC CASSSPGLAYYEQYF . TRBD2 TRBJ2-7 TRBV6-5
TGTGCCAGCAGCCAGGACAGGGGGGGTTTCACCGGGGAGCTGTTTTTT CASSQDRGGFTGELFF once TRBD1 TRBJ2-2 TRBV5-6
TGCAGCGTTGACCAATCCAACGAGCAGTACTTC CSVDQSNEQYF . . TRBJ2-7 TRBV29-1
TGTGCCAGCAGAGCGGGCACAGATACGCAGTATTTT CASRAGTDTQYF . . TRBJ2-3 TRBV27
TGTGCCAGCAGCTCCCGGGACTACACCTACGAGCAGTACTTC CASSSRDYTYEQYF . TRBD2 TRBJ2-7 TRBV5-6
TGTGCCAGCAGCCCCTCAGGGGCAGACAATGAGCAGTTCTTC CASSPSGADNEQFF . . TRBJ2-1 TRBV7-3
TGTGCCAGCAGTCTGGTGAGGGAAACGAGCTACACCTTC CASSLVRETSYTF . . TRBJ1-2 TRBV2
TGCAGCGCCAAAGGGACAGGTGACACCGGGGAGCTGTTTTTT CSAKGTGDTGELFF once TRBD1 TRBJ2-2 TRBV29-1
TGTGCCAGCAGCATGGGACTAGCGGGAGGTGAGACCCAGTACTTC CASSMGLAGGETQYF . TRBD2 TRBJ2-5 TRBV5-5
TGTGCCAGCAGCCAACAGGGCAGAAGCTCCTACAATGAGCAGTTCTTC CASSQQGRSSYNEQFF . . TRBJ2-1 TRBV7-2
TGTGCCAGCGCGGCAGGGGGGATCGGGGAGCTGTTTTTT CASAAGGIGELFF . . TRBJ2-2 TRBV9
TGTGCCAGCAGTTACCGGGGGGCTAGCAATCAGCCCCAGCATTTT CASSYRGASNQPQHF . . TRBJ1-5 TRBV6-6
TGTGCCAGCAGCTTAGTGACTAGCACGGACCAGTTCTTC CASSLVTSTDQFF . TRBD2 TRBJ2-1 TRBV11-2
TGTGCCAGTAGTATAGTGAGGCAGGGAATCAATCAGCCCCAGCATTTT CASSIVRQGINQPQHF few . TRBJ1-5 TRBV19
TGTGCCACCGGACAGGGGGGGTCTGGGGCCAACGTCCTGACTTTC CATGQGGSGANVLTF . TRBD1 TRBJ2-6 TRBV6-4
TGTGCCAGCAGTTCAACCCTCGGGACACTCAACTATGGCTACACCTTC CASSSTLGTLNYGYTF . . TRBJ1-2 TRBV27
TGTGCCACCAGCAGAGAGGGAGGGCCCACTAATGAAAAACTGTTTTTT CATSREGGPTNEKLFF . . TRBJ1-4 TRBV15
TGTGCTAGCAGCTCCATCCCTGGGCTAGCGGGAGGCGAGCAGTACTTC CASSSIPGLAGGEQYF once TRBD2 TRBJ2-7 TRBV7-7
TGTGCCAGCAGCTTAGTCGGTTTCCGACAGAACTCCTACGAGCAGTACTTC CASSLVGFRQNSYEQYF . . TRBJ2-7 TRBV11-2
TGTGCCAGCACGATTTACTCCGGTACGGGGAACACTGAAGCTTTCTTT CASTIYSGTGNTEAFF . . TRBJ1-1 TRBV28
TGTGCCAGCAACCAAGCGGGAGCCAGCTCCTACGAGCAGTACTTC CASNQAGASSYEQYF . TRBD2 TRBJ2-7 TRBV7-2
TGTGCCAGCAGCCGGACCGGACAGGTCGACAATGAGCAGTTCTTC CASSRTGQVDNEQFF . TRBD1 TRBJ2-1 TRBV5-4
TGTGCCAGCAGCCTCGGACACTTGAACACCGGGGAGCTGTTTTTT CASSLGHLNTGELFF . . TRBJ2-2 TRBV6-5
TGTGCCAGCAGCTTACAGTCGCCCGGGAACCACGAGCAGTACTTC CASSLQSPGNHEQYF . . TRBJ2-7 TRBV7-9
TGCGCCAGCAGCCAAGATCGGGACAGCCTCTACGAGCAGTACTTC CASSQDRDSLYEQYF . TRBD1 TRBJ2-7 TRBV4-3
TGTGCCTGGAGTGAGGGACTAGCGGCCTACAATGAGCAGTTCTTC CAWSEGLAAYNEQFF . TRBD2 TRBJ2-1 TRBV30
TGTGCCAGCAGCTTAGATCTCCTAGCGGGGGACTACGAGCAGTACTTC CASSLDLLAGDYEQYF once TRBD2 TRBJ2-7 TRBV11-3
TGTGCCAGCAGCTTAGAAAGCGGGACTTACAATGAGCAGTTCTTC CASSLESGTYNEQFF . TRBD2 TRBJ2-1 TRBV7-2
TGTGCCAGCAGCTTCTCCGGGACTAGCGGGATCAATGAGCAGTTCTTC CASSFSGTSGINEQFF . TRBD2 TRBJ2-1 TRBV5-8
TGCAGCGTTCCTGGGGGCCTCTATGGCTACACCTTC CSVPGGLYGYTF . . TRBJ1-2 TRBV29-1
TGTGCCAGCAGCAAAGGGGGCAAGGCCGCTGCGACAGATACGCAGTATTTT CASSKGGKAAATDTQYF once . TRBJ2-3 TRBV21-1
TGTGCCAGCAAACCAGTCATGAACACTGAAGCTTTCTTT CASKPVMNTEAFF . . TRBJ1-1 TRBV27
TGTGCCAGCAGCCTCACGTCTACAGGGAACACTGAAGCTTTCTTT CASSLTSTGNTEAFF . . TRBJ1-1 TRBV5-4
TGTGCCAGCAGCTTATTGTACCGGGAGACCCAGTACTTC CASSLLYRETQYF . . TRBJ2-5 TRBV11-2
TGTGCCAGCAGCTTTTTGGGACTAGACTACAATGAGCAGTTCTTC CASSFLGLDYNEQFF . TRBD2 TRBJ2-1 TRBV7-3
TGTGCCAGCTCACCCCTCGGACAGGCGTCGAACACTGAAGCTTTCTTT CASSPLGQASNTEAFF once TRBD1 TRBJ1-1 TRBV18
TGTGCCACCAGCTTTAGCGGGAGCCGCTACAATGAGCAGTTCTTC CATSFSGSRYNEQFF . TRBD2 TRBJ2-1 TRBV15
TGTGCCAGCAGTCCCTACAGGGGCAACTATGGCTACACCTTC CASSPYRGNYGYTF . TRBD1 TRBJ1-2 TRBV27
TGTGCCAGTAGACAGGGACCGGGCTACGAGCAGTACTTC CASRQGPGYEQYF . . TRBJ2-7 TRBV19
TGTGCCAGCAGTTCGTCCGTGACTAGCGGGAGTTATAATGTGGAGACCCAGTACTTC CASSSSVTSGSYNVETQYF . TRBD2 TRBJ2-5 TRBV5-6
TGTGCCAGCAGTCCGCGGACAGGGGTCAGCTCCTACAATGAGCAGTTCTTC CASSPRTGVSSYNEQFF . TRBD1 TRBJ2-1 TRBV27
TGTGCCACCAGCAGATTTGGGGGACAAGGCTACGAGCAGTACTTC CATSRFGGQGYEQYF . . TRBJ2-7 TRBV15
TGTGCCAGTAGTAAACAGGCGGAAGTCTATGGCTACACCTTC CASSKQAEVYGYTF . . TRBJ1-2 TRBV19
TGCGCCAGCAGCCAATGGGGGACAGGGGGATCAGGGGCCAACGTCCTGACTTTC CASSQWGTGGSGANVLTF . TRBD1 TRBJ2-6 TRBV4-1
TGCAGCGTTGATGGACTAGCGGGAGGATCAGATACGCAGTATTTT CSVDGLAGGSDTQYF . TRBD2 TRBJ2-3 TRBV29-1
TGTGCCAGCAGCTCACGGTTAGCGGGAGGGTTCGCGGAGCAGTTCTTC CASSSRLAGGFAEQFF . TRBD2 TRBJ2-1 TRBV7-2
TGTGCCAGTAGTATAGGCGGGGCACTCTCTGGAAACACCATATATTTT CASSIGGALSGNTIYF . . TRBJ1-3 TRBV19
TGTGCCACCAGCACTTGGAGTGGCACAGATACGCAGTATTTT CATSTWSGTDTQYF . . TRBJ2-3 TRBV15
TGTGCCATCAGTGATAATCTGGGGGCGCTTGGCTACACCTTC CAISDNLGALGYTF . . TRBJ1-2 TRBV10-3
TGCGCCAGCAGCCTAGACGGGAGGAACACTGAAGCTTTCTTT CASSLDGRNTEAFF . . TRBJ1-1 TRBV5-1
TGTGCCAGCAGCGTAGGAGGGGACTACTATGGCTACACCTTC CASSVGGDYYGYTF . . TRBJ1-2 TRBV9